The 2 T cell receptor beta chains below come from one sample, sequenced in a study of blood T cell repertoires in COVID-19. The table came from immunoSEQ multiplex PCR; TCRdb's copy has only in-frame clones and leaves some out. The sample yields some 97,000 clones, just under 80% seen once. Sequencing input: peripheral blood. The source of these receptors is a man aged 65 to 85 with active or convalescent COVID-19.

The chain carries TRBV9 and TRBJ2-1, with 12 bases identical to TRBD2. J was trimmed by 8 bases and V by 4 bases; bases with no gene match: 7. The CDR3 spans 15 residues. The germline gives CDR1 SGDLS, CDR2 YYNGEE. Here the CDR3 reads CASSSLAGGPYEQFF. The CDR3 coding sequence is TGTGCCAGCAGCTCTCTAGCGGGAGGGCCGTATGAGCAGTTCTTC.

On this clone itself: Other nucleotide sequences from this sample produce the same CDR3. J is TRBJ1-2 and V is TRBV30, with unresolved D. V dropped 0 bases and J dropped 7 bases, with 6 bases sitting between them. Looked up from germline, CDR1 is GTSNPN and CDR2 is SVGIG (reference sequence). The CDR3 has 11 residues. The CDR3 loop is CAWSVTGGYTF. In DNA, the CDR3 is TGTGCCTGGAGTGTAACGGGTGGCTACACCTTC.